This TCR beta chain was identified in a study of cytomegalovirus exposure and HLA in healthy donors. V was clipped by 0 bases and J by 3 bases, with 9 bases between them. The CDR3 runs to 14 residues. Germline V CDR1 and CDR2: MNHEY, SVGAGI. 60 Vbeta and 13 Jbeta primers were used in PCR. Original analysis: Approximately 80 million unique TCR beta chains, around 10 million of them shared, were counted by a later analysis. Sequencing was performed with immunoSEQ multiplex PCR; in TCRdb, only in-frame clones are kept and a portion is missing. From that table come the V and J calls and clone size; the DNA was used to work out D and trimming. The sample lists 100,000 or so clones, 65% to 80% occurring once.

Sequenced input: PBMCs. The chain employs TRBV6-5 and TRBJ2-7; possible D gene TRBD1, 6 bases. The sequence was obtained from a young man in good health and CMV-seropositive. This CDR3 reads CASSYSDRDYEQYF. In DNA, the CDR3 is TGTGCCAGCAGTTACTCGGACAGAGACTACGAGCAGTACTTC.